This entry lists 6 T cell receptor beta chains sequenced from one sample in a study of blood T cell repertoires in COVID-19. Repertoires were generated with immunoSEQ multiplex PCR, while TCRdb's copy carries only in-frame clones and drops some. The repertoire holds almost 350,000 clones, with 88% as singletons. Sequencing input: PBMCs or T cells enriched from blood (not recorded which). The receptors derive from a woman under 40 who had been exposed to COVID-19.

The rearrangement joins TRBV9 to TRBJ1-5; TRBD1 is a possible D gene (5 bases). CDR1 is SGDLS, CDR2 YYNGEE, per germline. The CDR3 is 14 residues long. V was shortened by 3 bases and J by 3 bases, with 10 bases between the two germline ends. CDR3 nucleotides: TGTGCCAGCAGCGGCGGGGCGGACAATCAGCCCCAGCATTTT. Its translation is CASSGGADNQPQHF.

V usage is TRBV29-1 and J usage is TRBJ1-5, with a tentative D call TRBD1 (5 bases). Germline CDR1 and CDR2: SQVTM and ANQGSEA. V lost 3 bases, J lost 4 bases, and 10 bases lay in between. This CDR3 contains 13 residues. CDR3 protein: CSVETDENQPQHF. The CDR3 DNA sequence: TGCAGCGTTGAGACAGATGAAAATCAGCCCCAGCATTTT.

The chain has TRBV7-9 and TRBJ1-2; D perhaps matches TRBD1 (6 bases). This CDR3 comprises 14 residues. CDR1 is SEHNR and CDR2 is FQNEAQ in the germline V gene (reference sequence). Trimming took 7 bases from V and 3 from J, leaving 15 bases between them. CDR3: CASTDRAGDYGYTF. The CDR3 nucleotides read TGTGCCAGCACGGACAGAGCGGGGGACTATGGCTACACCTTC.

The chain recombines TRBV9 with TRBJ2-2, with 10 positions matching TRBD2. This CDR3 is built from 16 residues. Germline CDR1 and CDR2: SGDLS and YYNGEE. Trimming removed 4 bases from V and 7 bases from J; junction bases left unmatched: 10. CDR3 nucleotides: TGTGCCAGCAGCTCCCTCGGACTAGCGGCCGGCGGGGAGCTGTTTTTT. This sequence encodes CASSSLGLAAGGELFF.

The rearrangement uses TRBV28 and TRBJ1-5; 8 nucleotides line up with TRBD1. V lost 6 bases and J lost 1; bases outside the gene matches: 8. Germline CDR1 is MDHEN and CDR2 is SYDVKM. The CDR3 sequence is 16 residues long. CDR3 residues: CASSHRQGKSNQPQHF. As DNA, the CDR3 is TGTGCCAGCAGCCATAGACAGGGGAAGAGCAATCAGCCCCAGCATTTT.

This chain joins TRBV18 and TRBJ1-1; D unclear. Trimming shortened V by 3 bases and J by 1 base, and 6 bases separated the two germline ends. The CDR3 has 13 residues. Per germline, CDR1 KGHSH and CDR2 LQKENI. CDR3 in DNA: TGTGCCAGCTCACCTGAGGAGAACACTGAAGCTTTCTTT. Translated, it gives CASSPEENTEAFF. Full variable domain (remainder filled in from reference TRBV18 and TRBJ1-1): NAGVMQNPRHLVRRRGQEARLRCSPMKGHSHVYWYRQLPEEGLKFMVYLQKENIIDESGMPKERFSAEFPKEGPSILRIQQVVRGDSAAYFCASSPEENTEAFFGQGTRLTVV.